This TCR beta chain was identified in a study of T cell responses to AZD1222 COVID-19 vaccine. Only in-frame clones appear in the TCRdb table, and some are missing; sequencing was by immunoSEQ multiplex PCR. The table shows more than 95,000 clones, with approximately 92% occurring only once. V lost 8 bases and J 2 bases, leaving 16 bases between the germline ends. Germline V gives CDR1 GTSNPN, CDR2 SVGIG (reference sequence). There are 13 residues in the CDR3. The sequenced sample was peripheral blood, obtained on day 0 of AZD1222 vaccination. V gene TRBV30 combines with J gene TRBJ2-7; the D gene is possibly TRBD1 (5 bases). The TCR sequence derives from an adult in good health. The CDR3: CASAYRRTYEQYF. CDR3 DNA: TGTGCCAGCGCCTACAGGCGTACCTACGAGCAGTACTTC.